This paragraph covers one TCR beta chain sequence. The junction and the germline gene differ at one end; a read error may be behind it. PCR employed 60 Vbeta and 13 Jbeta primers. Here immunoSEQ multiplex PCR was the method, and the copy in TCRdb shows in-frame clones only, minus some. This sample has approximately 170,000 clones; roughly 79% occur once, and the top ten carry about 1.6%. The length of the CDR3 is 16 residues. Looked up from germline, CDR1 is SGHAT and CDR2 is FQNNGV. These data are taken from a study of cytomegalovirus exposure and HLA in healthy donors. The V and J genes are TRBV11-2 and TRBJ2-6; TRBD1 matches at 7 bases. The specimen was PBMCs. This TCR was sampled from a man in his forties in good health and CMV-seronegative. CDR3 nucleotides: TGTGCCACCGCGAGGACAGGCCTCTCTGGGGCCAACGGCCTGACTTTC. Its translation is CATARTGLSGANGLTF.